Presented here are 8 T cell receptor beta chains from one specimen sequenced in a study of cytomegalovirus exposure and HLA in healthy donors. The PCR was carried out with 60 Vbeta primers and 13 Jbeta primers. Measured with immunoSEQ multiplex PCR; TCRdb has only the in-frame clones, and not every one. In total, the table holds 100,000 to 150,000 clones. Material: PBMCs. These receptors were taken from a man younger than 35 in good health and CMV-seronegative.

The V call is TRBV10-3, the J call TRBJ2-7; 9 positions match TRBD2. The CDR3 contains 15 residues. The V gene's germline CDR1 is ENHRY and CDR2 SYGVKD. Trimming cost V 2 bases and J 0 bases; bases outside gene matches: 2. The CDR3 DNA sequence: TGTGCCATCAGTGAGGGGACTAGCAACTCCTACGAGCAGTACTTC. Encoded protein: CAISEGTSNSYEQYF.

The chain uses TRBV5-1 and TRBJ2-7; a weak D match, TRBD2 (6 bases). This CDR3 is built from 10 residues. Per germline, CDR1 SGHRS and CDR2 YFSETQ. The ends were cut back, 9 bases at V and 5 bases at J, with 9 bases in the middle. DNA for the CDR3: TGCGCCACCCCGGGAGACGAGCAGTACTTC. Amino acids: CATPGDEQYF.

This sequence joins TRBV14 and TRBJ2-1, with 7 positions matching TRBD2. CDR1 is SGHDN and CDR2 is FVKESK in the germline V gene. CDR3 length: 15 amino acids. J was trimmed by 12 bases and V by 0 bases; bases with no gene match: 11. The DNA of the CDR3 is TGTGCCAGCAGCCAAGATTACGGTACGGGGGGAGGGCAGTTCTTC. It codes for CASSQDYGTGGGQFF.

CDR3 bases: TGTGCCAGCAGCCGTGAGGGTCCGGACACTGAAGCTTTCTTT. Translating gives CASSREGPDTEAFF. The gene calls are TRBV7-8 and TRBJ1-1; D unresolved. The germline V gene encodes CDR1 SGHVS and CDR2 FQNEAQ. Trimming shortened V by 5 bases and J by 3 bases, and 13 bases separated the two germline ends. The CDR3 consists of 14 residues. The variable domain in full, completed from reference TRBV7-8 and TRBJ1-1, reads GAGVSQSPRYKVAKRGQDVALRCDPISGHVSLFWYQQALGQGPEFLTYFQNEAQLDKSGLPSDRFFAERPEGSVSTLKIQRTQQEDSAVYLCASSREGPDTEAFFGQGTRLTVV.

This sequence joins TRBV6-5 and TRBJ2-3, with TRBD2 matching over 10 bases. The V gene's germline CDR1 is MNHEY and CDR2 SVGAGI. Losses at the gene ends were 6 bases for V and 2 bases for J; bases not matched to a gene: 5. There are 15 residues in the CDR3. The CDR3 coding sequence is TGTGCCAGCAGCTCCGGGACTAGCGTCACAGATACGCAGTATTTT. The encoded protein is CASSSGTSVTDTQYF.

The rearrangement joins TRBV5-1 to TRBJ1-1; D call uncertain. In germline, CDR1 is SGHRS, CDR2 YFSETQ. There are 16 residues in the CDR3. The ends were cut back, 3 bases at V and 2 bases at J, with 17 bases in the middle. CDR3: CASSSLQLMGNTEAFF. The CDR3 region has the DNA TGCGCCAGCAGCTCGTTACAGTTAATGGGTAACACTGAAGCTTTCTTT.

The V and J genes are TRBV18 and TRBJ1-6; tentatively, D is TRBD1 (6 bases). The V end lost 5 bases, the J end lost 0 bases, and 11 bases lay between the germline ends. Germline lookup yields CDR1 KGHSH and CDR2 LQKENI. The CDR3 totals 16 residues. The CDR3 DNA reads as TGTGCCAGCTCAGACAGGAAGGGCTCCTATAATTCACCCCTCCACTTT. It translates to CASSDRKGSYNSPLHF.

CDR3 sequence reads: CASSFEPGHRRYGYTF. CDR3 DNA sequence: TGTGCCAGCAGCTTCGAGCCGGGACACAGGCGCTATGGCTACACCTTC. This chain links TRBV5-4 with TRBJ1-2, with D perhaps TRBD1 (6 bases). In germline, CDR1 is SGHNT, CDR2 YYREEE (reference sequence). The CDR3 sequence is 16 residues long. The V end was cut by 2 bases, the J end by 4 bases, with 18 bases between.